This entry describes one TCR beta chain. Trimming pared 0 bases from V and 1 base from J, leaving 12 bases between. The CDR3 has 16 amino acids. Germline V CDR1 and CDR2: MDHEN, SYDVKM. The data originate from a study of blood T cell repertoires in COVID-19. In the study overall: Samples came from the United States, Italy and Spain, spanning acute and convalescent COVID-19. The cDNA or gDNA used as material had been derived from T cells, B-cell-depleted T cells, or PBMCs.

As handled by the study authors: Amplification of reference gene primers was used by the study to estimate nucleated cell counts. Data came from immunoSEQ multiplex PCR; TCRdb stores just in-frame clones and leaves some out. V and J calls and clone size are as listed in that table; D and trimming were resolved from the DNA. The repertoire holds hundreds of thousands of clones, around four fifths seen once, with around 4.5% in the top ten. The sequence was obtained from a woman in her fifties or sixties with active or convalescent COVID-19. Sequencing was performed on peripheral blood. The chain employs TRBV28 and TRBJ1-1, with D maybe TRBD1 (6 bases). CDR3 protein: CASSLWDSGENTEAFF. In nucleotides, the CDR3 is TGTGCCAGCAGTTTATGGGACAGCGGAGAGAACACTGAAGCTTTCTTT.